This T cell receptor beta chain derives from a study of OX40 agonist ivuxolimab in advanced cancers. Study results and caveats: Clonal expansion by week 6 occurred in CD4+ and CD8+ blood T cells (at 0.1 to 3.0 mg/kg).

Exclusion applied to patients with autoimmune disease history or systemic immunosuppression. Clones were sequenced by immunoSEQ multiplex PCR, and TCRdb holds only the in-frame ones, with some missing. The sample records approximately 44,000 clones, less than 95% being singletons. A note on this clone: Its cognate antigen is unknown.

CDR1 and CDR2 from the germline V gene are LNHDA and SQIVND (reference sequence). CDR3 length: 16 residues. Trimming left V 6 bases short and J 2 bases short, with 17 bases between. The rearrangement joins TRBV19 to TRBJ2-1; D uncertain. The sequenced sample was CD4+ or CD8+ T cells sorted from blood, obtained in a trial of the OX40 agonist ivuxolimab. This clonotype was sampled from an adult with an advanced solid tumor such as melanoma, head and neck, liver or kidney cancer. The CDR3 loop reads CASRVGPLLPYNEQFF. CDR3 nucleotide sequence: TGTGCCAGTAGGGTTGGGCCCTTGTTGCCCTACAATGAGCAGTTCTTC.